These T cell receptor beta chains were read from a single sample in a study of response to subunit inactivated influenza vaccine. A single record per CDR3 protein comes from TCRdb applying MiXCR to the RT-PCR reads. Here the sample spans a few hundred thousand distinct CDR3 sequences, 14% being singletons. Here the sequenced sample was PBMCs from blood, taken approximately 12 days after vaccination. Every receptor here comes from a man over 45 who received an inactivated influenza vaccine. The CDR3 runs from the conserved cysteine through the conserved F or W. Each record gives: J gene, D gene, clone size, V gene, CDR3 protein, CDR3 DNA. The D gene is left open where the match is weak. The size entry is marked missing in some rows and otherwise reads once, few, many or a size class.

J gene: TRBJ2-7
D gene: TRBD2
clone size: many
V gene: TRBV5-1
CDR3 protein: CASSGAGESYEQYF
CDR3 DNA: TGCGCCAGCAGCGGAGCGGGAGAGTCCTACGAGCAGTACTTC

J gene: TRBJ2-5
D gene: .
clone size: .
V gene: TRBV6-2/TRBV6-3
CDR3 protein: CASRATGTNQETQYF
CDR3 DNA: TGTGCCAGCAGGGCCACAGGGACCAACCAAGAGACCCAGTACTTC

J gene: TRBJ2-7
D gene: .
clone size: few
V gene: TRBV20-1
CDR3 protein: CSARYGVEVAAYEQYF
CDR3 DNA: TGCAGTGCTAGATACGGAGTGGAGGTAGCGGCCTACGAGCAGTACTTC

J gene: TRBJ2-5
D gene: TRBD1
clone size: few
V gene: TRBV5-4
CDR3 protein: CASSGPWTGEETQYF
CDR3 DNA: TGTGCCAGCAGCGGCCCTTGGACAGGGGAAGAGACCCAGTACTTC

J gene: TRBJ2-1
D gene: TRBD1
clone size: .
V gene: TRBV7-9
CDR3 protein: CASSRGGQGYNEQFF
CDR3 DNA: TGTGCCAGCAGCCGAGGGGGACAGGGCTACAATGAGCAGTTCTTC

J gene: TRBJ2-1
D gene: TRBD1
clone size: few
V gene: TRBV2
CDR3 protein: CASMGQLLSSYNEQFF
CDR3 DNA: TGTGCCAGCATGGGACAGCTACTCAGCTCCTACAATGAGCAGTTCTTC

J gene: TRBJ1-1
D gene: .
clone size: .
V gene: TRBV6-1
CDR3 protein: CASRVAGGQGEAFF
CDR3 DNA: TGTGCCAGCAGGGTGGCCGGCGGCCAGGGGGAAGCTTTCTTT

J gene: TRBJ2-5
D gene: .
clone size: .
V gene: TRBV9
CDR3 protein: CASSAFGGSEETQYF
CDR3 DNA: TGTGCCAGCAGCGCTTTTGGGGGGTCAGAAGAGACCCAGTACTTC

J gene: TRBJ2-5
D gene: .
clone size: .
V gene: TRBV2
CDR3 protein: CASNQNRGETQYF
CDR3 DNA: TGTGCCAGCAATCAGAACCGCGGAGAGACCCAGTACTTC

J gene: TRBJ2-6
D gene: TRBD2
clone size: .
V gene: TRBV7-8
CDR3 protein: CASSLYRGGSSGANVLTF
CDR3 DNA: TGTGCCAGCAGCTTATATCGCGGGGGGTCCTCTGGGGCCAACGTCCTGACTTTC

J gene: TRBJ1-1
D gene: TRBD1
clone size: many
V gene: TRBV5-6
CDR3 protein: CASRYRDRGYEAFF
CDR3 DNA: TGTGCCAGCAGATACCGGGACAGGGGTTATGAAGCTTTCTTT

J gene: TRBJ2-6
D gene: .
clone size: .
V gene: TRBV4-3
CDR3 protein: CASSQERGLPSSGANVLTF
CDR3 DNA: TGCGCCAGCAGCCAAGAACGGGGCCTCCCCAGCTCTGGGGCCAACGTCCTGACTTTC

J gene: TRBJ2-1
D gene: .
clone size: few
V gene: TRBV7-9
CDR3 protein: CASSWDGFGEQFF
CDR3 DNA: TGTGCCAGCAGCTGGGACGGGTTTGGTGAGCAGTTCTTC

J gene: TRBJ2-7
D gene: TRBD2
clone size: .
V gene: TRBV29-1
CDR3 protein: CSVDSDTGTTYEQYF
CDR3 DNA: TGCAGCGTTGACTCAGATACCGGGACTACCTACGAGCAGTACTTC

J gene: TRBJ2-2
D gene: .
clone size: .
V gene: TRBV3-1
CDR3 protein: CASSPGVVTGELFF
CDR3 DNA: TGTGCCAGCAGCCCAGGGGTTGTCACCGGGGAGCTGTTTTTT

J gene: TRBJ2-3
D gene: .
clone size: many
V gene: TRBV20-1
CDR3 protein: CSARDIRRLTDTQYF
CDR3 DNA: TGCAGTGCTAGAGATATCAGGCGCCTCACAGATACGCAGTATTTT

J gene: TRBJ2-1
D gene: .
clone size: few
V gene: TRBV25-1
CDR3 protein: CASSESGIHHNEQFF
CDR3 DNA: TGTGCCAGCAGTGAGTCGGGGATCCATCACAATGAGCAGTTCTTC

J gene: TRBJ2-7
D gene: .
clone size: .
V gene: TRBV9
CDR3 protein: CASSKLQGADYEQYF
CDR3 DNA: TGTGCCAGCAGCAAGTTACAGGGTGCCGACTACGAGCAGTACTTC

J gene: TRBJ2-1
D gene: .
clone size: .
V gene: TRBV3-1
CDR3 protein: CASTTYGGNEQFF
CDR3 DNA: TGTGCCAGCACAACTTACGGCGGGAATGAGCAGTTCTTC

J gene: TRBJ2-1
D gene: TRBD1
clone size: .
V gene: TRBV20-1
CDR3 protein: CSARSSGTGGTSYNEQFF
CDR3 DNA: TGCAGTGCTAGATCGTCCGGGACAGGGGGCACGTCCTACAATGAGCAGTTCTTC

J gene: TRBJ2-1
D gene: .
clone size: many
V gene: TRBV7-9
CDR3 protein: CASSLGPRGANNEQFF
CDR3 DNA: TGTGCCAGCAGCTTAGGCCCGAGGGGCGCGAACAATGAGCAGTTCTTC

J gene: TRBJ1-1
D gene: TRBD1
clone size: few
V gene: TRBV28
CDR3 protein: CASSSLRTGYTEAFF
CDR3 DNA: TGTGCCAGCAGTTCCTTGAGGACAGGGTACACTGAAGCTTTCTTT

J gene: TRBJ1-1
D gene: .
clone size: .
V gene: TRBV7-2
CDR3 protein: CASSFFRGNTEAFF
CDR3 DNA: TGTGCCAGCAGCTTTTTCCGGGGCAACACTGAAGCTTTCTTT

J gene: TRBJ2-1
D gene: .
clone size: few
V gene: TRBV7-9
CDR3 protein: CASSLWAEDEQFF
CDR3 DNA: TGTGCCAGCAGCTTGTGGGCAGAGGATGAGCAGTTCTTC

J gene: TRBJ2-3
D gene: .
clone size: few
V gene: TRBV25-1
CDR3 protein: CASSESGGLSTDTQYF
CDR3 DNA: TGTGCCAGCAGTGAATCCGGGGGACTCAGCACAGATACGCAGTATTTT

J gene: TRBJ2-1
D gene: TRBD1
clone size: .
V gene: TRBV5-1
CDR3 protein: CASSLQTGEGNEQFF
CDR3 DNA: TGCGCCAGCAGCTTGCAAACAGGGGAAGGCAATGAGCAGTTCTTC

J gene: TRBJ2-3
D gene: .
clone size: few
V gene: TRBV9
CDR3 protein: CASSPQVVSDTQYF
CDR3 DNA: TGTGCCAGCAGCCCCCAGGTGGTGTCAGATACGCAGTATTTT

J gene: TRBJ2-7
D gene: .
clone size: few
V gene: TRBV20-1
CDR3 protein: CSARPAGVAGKSSYEQYF
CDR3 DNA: TGCAGTGCTAGACCGGCAGGGGTGGCCGGTAAGAGCTCCTACGAGCAGTACTTC

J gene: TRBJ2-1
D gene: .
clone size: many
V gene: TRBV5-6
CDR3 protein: CASSSRGVASYNEQFF
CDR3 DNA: TGTGCCAGCAGTTCCAGAGGGGTCGCGTCCTACAATGAGCAGTTCTTC

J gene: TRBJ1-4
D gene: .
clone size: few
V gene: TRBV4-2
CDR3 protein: CASSQDGSGPEGEKLFF
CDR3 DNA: TGTGCCAGCAGCCAAGATGGGTCGGGCCCCGAAGGGGAAAAACTGTTTTTT

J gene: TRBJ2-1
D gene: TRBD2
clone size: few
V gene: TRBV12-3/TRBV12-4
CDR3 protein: CASSGGTSGGYNEQFF
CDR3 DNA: TGTGCCAGCAGTGGGGGGACTAGCGGGGGCTACAATGAGCAGTTCTTC

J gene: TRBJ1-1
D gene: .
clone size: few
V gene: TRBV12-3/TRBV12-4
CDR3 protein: CASSPTRGILITEAFF
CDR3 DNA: TGTGCCAGCAGTCCCACCAGGGGAATTCTGATCACTGAAGCTTTCTTT

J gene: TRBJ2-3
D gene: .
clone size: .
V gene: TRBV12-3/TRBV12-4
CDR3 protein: CASRTGQSSTDTQYF
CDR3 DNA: TGTGCCAGCAGGACAGGACAGTCCAGCACAGATACGCAGTATTTT

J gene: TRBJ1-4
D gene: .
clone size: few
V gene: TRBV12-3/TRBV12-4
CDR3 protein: CASSPVGKGKLFF
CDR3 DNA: TGTGCCAGCAGCCCCGTTGGCAAGGGAAAACTGTTTTTT

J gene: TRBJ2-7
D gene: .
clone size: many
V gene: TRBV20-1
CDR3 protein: CSAREVPGAYEQYF
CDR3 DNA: TGCAGTGCTAGAGAGGTGCCGGGGGCCTACGAGCAGTACTTC

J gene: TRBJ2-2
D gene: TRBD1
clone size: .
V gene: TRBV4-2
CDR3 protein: CASSRGQGMNTGELFF
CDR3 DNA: TGTGCCAGCAGCCGGGGACAGGGGATGAACACCGGGGAGCTGTTTTTT

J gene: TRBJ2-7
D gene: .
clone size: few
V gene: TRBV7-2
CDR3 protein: CASSLLNEQYF
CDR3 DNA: TGTGCCAGCAGCCTCCTGAACGAGCAGTACTTC

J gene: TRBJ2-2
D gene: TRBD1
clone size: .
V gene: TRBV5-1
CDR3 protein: CASSLGGQRYTGELFF
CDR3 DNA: TGCGCCAGCAGCTTGGGGGGACAGAGGTACACCGGGGAGCTGTTTTTT

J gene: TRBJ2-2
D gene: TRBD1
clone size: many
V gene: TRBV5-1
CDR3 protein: CASSVRPFDRATGELFF
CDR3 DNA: TGCGCCAGCAGCGTAAGGCCTTTTGACAGGGCGACCGGGGAGCTGTTTTTT

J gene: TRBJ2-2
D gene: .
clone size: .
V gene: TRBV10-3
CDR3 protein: CAIRPDRTLNTGELFF
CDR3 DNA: TGTGCCATCAGGCCCGACAGGACACTTAACACCGGGGAGCTGTTTTTT

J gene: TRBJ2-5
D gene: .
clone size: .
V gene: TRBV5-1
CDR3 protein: CASSLNRQYRQETQYF
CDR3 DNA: TGCGCCAGCAGCTTAAATCGACAATATCGACAAGAGACCCAGTACTTC

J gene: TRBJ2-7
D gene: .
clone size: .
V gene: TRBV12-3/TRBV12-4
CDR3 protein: CASSLLGGDIHF
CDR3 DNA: TGTGCCAGCAGTCTCCTTGGGGGGGACATCCATTTC

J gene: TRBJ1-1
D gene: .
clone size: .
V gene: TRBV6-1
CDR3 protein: CATEPGPSSEAFF
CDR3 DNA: TGTGCCACCGAACCGGGACCCTCGTCTGAAGCTTTCTTT

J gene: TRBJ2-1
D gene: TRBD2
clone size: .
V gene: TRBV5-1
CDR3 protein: CASSLIGLGGNEQFF
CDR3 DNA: TGCGCCAGCAGCTTGATAGGACTAGGAGGGAATGAGCAGTTCTTC

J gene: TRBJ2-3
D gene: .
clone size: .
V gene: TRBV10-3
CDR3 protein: CAISESAGATDTQYF
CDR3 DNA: TGTGCCATCAGTGAGTCCGCGGGGGCGACAGATACGCAGTATTTT

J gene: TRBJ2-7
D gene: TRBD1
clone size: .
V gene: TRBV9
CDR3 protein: CASSVEGTGFYEQYF
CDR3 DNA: TGTGCCAGCAGCGTAGAAGGGACAGGGTTTTACGAGCAGTACTTC

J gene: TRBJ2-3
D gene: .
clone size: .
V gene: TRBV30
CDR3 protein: CAWSVPSLTDTQYF
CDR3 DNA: TGTGCCTGGAGTGTACCATCGCTGACAGATACGCAGTATTTT

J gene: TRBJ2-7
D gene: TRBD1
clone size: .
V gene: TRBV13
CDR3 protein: CASRSGQGASDEQYF
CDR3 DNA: TGTGCCAGCAGATCGGGACAGGGGGCGTCGGACGAGCAGTACTTC

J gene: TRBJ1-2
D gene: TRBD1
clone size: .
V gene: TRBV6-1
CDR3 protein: CASGDGTGKDYGYTF
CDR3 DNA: TGTGCCAGCGGGGATGGGACAGGCAAAGACTATGGCTACACCTTC

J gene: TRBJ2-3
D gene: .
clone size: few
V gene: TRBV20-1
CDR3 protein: CSAHTPPGDTQYF
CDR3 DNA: TGCAGTGCTCATACACCTCCAGGGGATACGCAGTATTTT

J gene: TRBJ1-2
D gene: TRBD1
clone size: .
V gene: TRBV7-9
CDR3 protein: CASRTGGAYGYTF
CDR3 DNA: TGTGCCAGCAGGACAGGGGGCGCCTATGGCTACACCTTC

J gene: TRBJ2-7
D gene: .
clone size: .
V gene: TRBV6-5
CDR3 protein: CASSPSGHSQYF
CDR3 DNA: TGTGCCAGCAGTCCCTCCGGACACTCGCAGTACTTC

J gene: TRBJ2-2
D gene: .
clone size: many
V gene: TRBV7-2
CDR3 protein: CASSLVRGIITGELFF
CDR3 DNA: TGTGCCAGCAGCTTAGTCCGCGGGATTATCACCGGGGAGCTGTTTTTT

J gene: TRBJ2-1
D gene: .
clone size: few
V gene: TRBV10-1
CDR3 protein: CASSEGVSYNEQFF
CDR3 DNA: TGCGCCAGCAGTGAGGGGGTGTCCTACAATGAGCAGTTCTTC